These T cell receptor beta chains were read from a single sample in a study of neurological immune-mediated disorders. Via MiXCR, TCRdb re-called the 5' RACE reads, giving one row per CDR3 protein. The top ten clones hold 20% to 25% of a sample with about 16,000 distinct CDR3 sequences, less than 25% of them seen once. The sequencing input was PBMCs. Every receptor here comes from a man aged 50 or older in good health. CDR3s include the opening cysteine and the closing phenylalanine or tryptophan. The order of the fields is V gene, J gene, clone size, CDR3 protein. Some rows mark clone size as missing; the rest say once, few, many or name a class of expanded clone.

>TRBV20-1|TRBJ1-5|many
CSAREGSGPNQPQHF
>TRBV7-2|TRBJ2-7|many
CASSFTGDRVREQYF
>TRBV7-9|TRBJ2-5|many
CASSLVVQETQYF
>TRBV7-2|TRBJ2-7|many
CASSPGGEQYF
>TRBV11-2|TRBJ2-1|many
CASSFDRGTNEQFF
>TRBV7-8|TRBJ2-5|medium-sized
CASSSSLQETQYF
>TRBV5-1|TRBJ2-5|many
CASSLDAMETQYF
>TRBV4-1|TRBJ2-7|-
CASSQFTGQGSYEQYF
>TRBV24-1|TRBJ1-5|-
CATSDRRKGQPQHF
>TRBV5-5|TRBJ1-5|many
CASSRRDRAEPQHF
>TRBV27|TRBJ2-1|medium-sized
CASSVTSGAYNEQFF
>TRBV20-1|TRBJ2-1|many
CSASLEATSYNEQFF
>TRBV5-6|TRBJ2-2|medium-sized
CASSFLAGDWGGELFF
>TRBV27|TRBJ2-3|few
CASSSLLTIQGTGTDTQYF
>TRBV7-2|TRBJ2-7|-
CASSLESWEQYF
>TRBV11-3|TRBJ1-4|many
CASRDPGDAVLGTNEKLFF
>TRBV4-3|TRBJ1-5|many
CASSQVITLGQPQHF
>TRBV7-2|TRBJ1-1|many
CASSPGALNTEAFF
>TRBV20-1|TRBJ2-1|many
CSRNRQGRVNEQFF
>TRBV6-5|TRBJ1-6|medium-sized
CASSAGAVYSYNSPLHF
>TRBV20-1|TRBJ2-5|medium-sized
CSAPLTGTAQETQYF
>TRBV6-2/TRBV6-3|TRBJ2-7|-
CASGSYEQYF
>TRBV4-2|TRBJ2-7|once
CASSPRLDPYEQYF
>TRBV10-3|TRBJ2-1|many
CAISESQGGTGNEQFF
>TRBV7-2|TRBJ1-4|many
CASSFDRGFNEKLFF
>TRBV6-2/TRBV6-3|TRBJ2-1|medium-sized
CASRERGNRYNEQFF
>TRBV12-3/TRBV12-4|TRBJ2-1|-
CASRLAGGTYNEQFF
>TRBV20-1|TRBJ2-1|many
CSARDLGLSGRGVNEQFF
>TRBV20-1|TRBJ2-1|-
CSATSGRANNEQFF
>TRBV15|TRBJ2-3|-
CATSRDDMREYF
>TRBV5-1|TRBJ1-2|-
CASSPLGSGGGYTF
>TRBV20-1|TRBJ2-7|-
CSARELERVLYEQYF
>TRBV21-1|TRBJ2-5|many
CASSANRDGQETQYF
>TRBV7-2|TRBJ2-1|many
CASSPWASGTNEQFF
>TRBV10-3|TRBJ2-5|-
CATQGPQETQYF
>TRBV20-1|TRBJ1-1|many
CSARDTWETGLNTEAFF
>TRBV5-1|TRBJ1-2|many
CASSPGTGGYGYTF